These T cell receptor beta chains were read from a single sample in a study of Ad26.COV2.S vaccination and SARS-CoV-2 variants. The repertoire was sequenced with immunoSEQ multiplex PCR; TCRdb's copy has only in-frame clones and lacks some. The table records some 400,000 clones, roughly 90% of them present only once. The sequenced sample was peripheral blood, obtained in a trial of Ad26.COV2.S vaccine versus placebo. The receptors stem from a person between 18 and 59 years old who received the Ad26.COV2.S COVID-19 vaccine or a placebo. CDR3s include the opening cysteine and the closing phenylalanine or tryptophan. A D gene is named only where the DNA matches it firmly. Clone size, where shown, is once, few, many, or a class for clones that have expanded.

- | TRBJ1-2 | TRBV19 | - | CASSSDRDAGYTF | TGTGCCAGTAGTAGCGACCGAGACGCTGGCTACACCTTC
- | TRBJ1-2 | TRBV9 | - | CASSVEDSAYGYTF | TGTGCCAGCAGCGTAGAGGACAGCGCCTATGGCTACACCTTC
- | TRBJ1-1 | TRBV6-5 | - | CAINRQANTEAFF | TGTGCCATCAATCGACAGGCTAACACTGAAGCTTTCTTT
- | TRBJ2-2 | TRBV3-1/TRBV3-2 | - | CASSRQHGGAGTGELFF | TGTGCCAGCAGCAGGCAACATGGGGGCGCAGGCACCGGGGAGCTGTTTTTT
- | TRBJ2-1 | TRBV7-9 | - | CASSLDSYRRPVGYNEQFF | TGTGCCAGCAGCTTAGACTCCTACAGGCGACCGGTGGGCTACAATGAGCAGTTCTTC
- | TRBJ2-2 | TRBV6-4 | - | CASSDSGAGELFF | TGTGCCAGCAGTGACTCGGGGGCCGGGGAGCTGTTTTTT
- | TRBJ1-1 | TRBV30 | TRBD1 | CAWRRTGDTEAFF | TGTGCCTGGAGAAGGACAGGGGACACTGAAGCTTTCTTT
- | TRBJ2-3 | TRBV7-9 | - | CASSPQNTDTQYF | TGTGCCAGCAGTCCCCAGAACACAGATACGCAGTATTTT
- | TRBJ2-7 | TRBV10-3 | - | CAISVGEFYEQYF | TGTGCCATCAGTGTGGGGGAGTTCTACGAGCAGTACTTC
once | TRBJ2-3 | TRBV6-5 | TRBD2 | CASSYELAATDTQYF | TGTGCCAGCAGTTACGAGCTAGCGGCCACAGATACGCAGTATTTT
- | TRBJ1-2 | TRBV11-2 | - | CASSLEGAGGYTF | TGTGCCAGCAGCTTAGAGGGGGCGGGAGGCTACACCTTC
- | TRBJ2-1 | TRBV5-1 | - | CASSTLGDEQFF | TGCGCCAGCAGCACCCTGGGGGATGAGCAGTTCTTC
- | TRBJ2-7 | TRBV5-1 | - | CASSRDALSYEQYF | TGCGCCAGCAGCAGGGACGCCCTAAGCTACGAGCAGTACTTC
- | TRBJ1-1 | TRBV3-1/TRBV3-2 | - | CASSQDLLAGRVNTEAFF | TGTGCCAGCAGCCAAGATCTGCTTGCAGGGCGAGTGAACACTGAAGCTTTCTTT
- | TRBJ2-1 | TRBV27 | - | CASSFLGSSYNEQFF | TGTGCCAGCAGTTTTTTGGGGAGCTCCTACAATGAGCAGTTCTTC
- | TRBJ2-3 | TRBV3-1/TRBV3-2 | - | CASQGISTDTQYF | TGTGCCAGCCAAGGAATTAGCACAGATACGCAGTATTTT
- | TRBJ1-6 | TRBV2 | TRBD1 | CASSDPGQGWSPLHF | TGTGCCAGCAGTGATCCGGGACAGGGGTGGTCACCCCTCCACTTT